This T cell receptor beta chain was recovered during a study of blood T cells in healthy people across ages. Study background: Per two T cells, about one barcoded beta molecule was captured through template switching.

Extraction of total RNA produced a minimum of 6 micrograms from each sample. To note about this clonotype: Its antigen is undetermined.

Overall study results and limits: Both higher diversity and more naive CD4+ cells marked long-lived donors when set against aged donors.

Germline V gene lookup returns CDR1 KGHDR and CDR2 SFDVKD. Trimming removed 11 bases at V and 10 bases at J, with 11 bases between. The CDR3 loop spans 10 amino acids. A second PCR of 7 to 11 cycles used a sample-barcoded 5' primer and a J-beta primer mix. Paired-end reads containing CDR3 totaled no fewer than 2.5 million for each sample. From the 5' RACE reads, TCRdb called clonotypes with MiXCR, one entry per CDR3 protein. The sample records just under 900,000 distinct CDR3 sequences, about 30% being singletons. The sample consisted of blood. The chain employs TRBV24-1 and TRBJ2-1, with a weak D call TRBD1 (6 bases). This clonotype was obtained from a woman aged 80 or over in good health. The CDR3 sequence: CAIGDREQFF. CDR3 DNA sequence: TGTGCCATCGGTGACAGGGAGCAGTTCTTC.